Following are 18 T cell receptor beta chains from one sample sequenced in a study of technical replicates of blood from a handful of donors. Sequencing used immunoSEQ multiplex PCR; TCRdb keeps in-frame clones, though not all of them. This sample yields approximately 79,000 clones, of which 95% to 97% are seen a single time; about 0.29% belongs to the top ten. The sample taken for sequencing was T cells isolated from PBMCs. The receptors come from a human donor in good health.

This chain joins TRBV9 and TRBJ1-4, with 9 bases identical to TRBD1. Germline lookup yields CDR1 SGDLS and CDR2 YYNGEE. This CDR3 is built from 15 residues. V dropped 4 bases and J dropped 5; count of bases not matched to a gene: 6. CDR3 loop: CASSLGQGINEKLFF. The CDR3 DNA reads as TGTGCCAGCAGCCTGGGACAGGGAATCAATGAAAAACTGTTTTTT.

The chain is built from TRBV7-3 and TRBJ2-1, with D perhaps matching TRBD2 (6 bases). This CDR3 is 15 amino acids long. V lost 4 bases and J 0 bases, leaving 10 bases between the germline ends. Germline lookup yields CDR1 SGHTA and CDR2 FQGTGA. CDR3 DNA sequence: TGTGCCAGCAGCTCCGGGACTCTCTCCTACAATGAGCAGTTCTTC. Amino acids: CASSSGTLSYNEQFF.

The chain employs TRBV7-6 and TRBJ2-3; 7 nucleotides agree with TRBD2. The CDR3 loop spans 17 amino acids. J was trimmed by 2 bases and V by 0 bases; bases with no gene match: 8. The V gene's germline CDR1 is SGHVS and CDR2 FNYEAQ. CDR3 DNA sequence: TGTGCCAGCAGCTTAGCGGGCGGGAGAGAACTCACAGATACGCAGTATTTT. It is translated as CASSLAGGRELTDTQYF.

The CDR3 region is CASSLSGGTEAFF. Here the CDR3 DNA reads TGTGCCAGCAGCTTATCGGGGGGCACTGAAGCTTTCTTT. This chain connects TRBV7-3 to TRBJ1-1, with D possibly being TRBD1 (5 bases). Trimming removed 2 bases from V and 4 bases from J, with 8 bases in between. The CDR3 covers 13 residues. Per the germline V gene, CDR1 is SGHTA and CDR2 is FQGTGA.

J is TRBJ1-1 and V is TRBV7-2; D remains unclear. Trimming stripped 4 bases from V and 0 bases from J, with 12 bases between. CDR1 and CDR2 (germline): SGHTA, FQGNSA. The CDR3 has 15 residues. The CDR3 sequence is CASSSEGGMNTEAFF. The CDR3 DNA sequence: TGTGCCAGCAGCTCGGAGGGCGGCATGAACACTGAAGCTTTCTTT.

In nucleotides, the CDR3 is TGTGCCAGCAGCGGCCTAGCGGCCTACGAGCAGTACTTC. This sequence encodes CASSGLAAYEQYF. The rearrangement uses TRBV5-6 and TRBJ2-7, with 7 bases that match TRBD2. CDR3 size: 13 residues. V was clipped by 4 bases and J by 2 bases; unmatched bases: 3. The germline CDR1 and CDR2 sequences are SGHDT and YYEEEE.

The chain combines TRBV7-2 with TRBJ1-5; weak D call: TRBD1 (6 bases). Germline V CDR1 and CDR2: SGHTA, FQGNSA. This CDR3 has 13 residues. V was cut by 5 bases and J by 6 bases, with 11 bases left in between. DNA for the CDR3: TGTGCCAGCAGCGAACAGGGATCTCAGCCCCAGCATTTT. Protein sequence: CASSEQGSQPQHF.

This chain connects TRBV14 to TRBJ1-2; 7 nucleotides align to TRBD1. With V trimmed by 0 bases and J by 7 bases, 11 bases remained unmatched. Germline CDR1 reads SGHDN; CDR2 reads FVKESK. The CDR3 is 16 residues long. As DNA, the CDR3 is TGTGCCAGCAGCCAAGACTTCCAGGGGGTAGTATCTGGCTACACCTTC. Its protein product is CASSQDFQGVVSGYTF.

This clone was detected only once. The chain has TRBV2 and TRBJ1-1; weak D call: TRBD1 (5 bases). Between the trimmed V and J ends, which lost 11 bases and 1 base, there was a span of 8 bases. The CDR3 is 11 residues long. Germline CDR1 SNHLY, CDR2 FYNNEI. The CDR3 region is CAGRGNTEAFF. In DNA, the CDR3 is TGTGCCGGGAGGGGGAACACTGAAGCTTTCTTT.

The genes are TRBV5-1 and TRBJ2-1; D is undetermined. V dropped 0 bases and J dropped 0 bases, with 7 bases sitting between them. From germline, CDR1 is SGHRS and CDR2 YFSETQ. The CDR3 loop spans 15 amino acids. This CDR3 reads CASSLGYASYNEQFF. The CDR3 nucleotides read TGCGCCAGCAGCTTGGGCTATGCCTCCTACAATGAGCAGTTCTTC.

The gene calls are TRBV30 and TRBJ1-2, with D tentatively TRBD1 (6 bases). CDR3 length: 13 residues. Germline assignment: CDR1 GTSNPN and CDR2 SVGIG (reference sequence). V gave up 7 bases and J gave up 4 bases, with 16 bases separating them. CDR3 protein: CALSGQPGYGYTF. Written as DNA, the CDR3 is TGTGCCTTGTCAGGACAGCCTGGCTATGGCTACACCTTC.

This clone was counted once. The rearrangement uses TRBV19 and TRBJ1-4; possibly TRBD1 for D (5 bases). Per the germline V gene, CDR1 is LNHDA and CDR2 is SQIVND (reference sequence). The CDR3 consists of 13 residues. V was pared by 5 bases and J by 7 bases, with 11 bases between. The CDR3 spells CASSSTGVEKLFF. CDR3 DNA sequence: TGTGCCAGTAGTTCTACAGGAGTTGAAAAACTGTTTTTT.

The V and J genes are TRBV12-5 and TRBJ2-4; maybe TRBD2 (5 bases). The CDR3 contains 17 residues. The V end lost 1 base, the J end lost 0 bases, and 13 bases lay between the germline ends. Germline V gene data show CDR1 as LGHNT and CDR2 as FRNRAP. Here the CDR3 DNA reads TGTGCTAGTGGTTTGGGGTATGTTGAGGGAGCCAAAAACATTCAGTACTTC. The encoded protein is CASGLGYVEGAKNIQYF.

The rearrangement joins TRBV6-6 to TRBJ1-4; maybe TRBD1 (6 bases). The CDR3 runs to 14 residues. Germline loops: CDR1 MNHNY, CDR2 SVGAGI (reference sequence). V lost 2 bases, J lost 8 bases, and 12 bases lay in between. The CDR3 loop reads CASSYRGGLEKLFF. Here the CDR3 DNA reads TGTGCCAGCAGTTACAGGGGGGGCTTAGAAAAACTGTTTTTT.

The V call is TRBV5-1, the J call TRBJ2-1; D is unclear. CDR3 length: 15 residues. Trimming removed 0 bases from V and 7 bases from J, with 14 bases in between. Looked up from germline, CDR1 is SGHRS and CDR2 is YFSETQ. The CDR3 DNA reads TGCGCCAGCAGCTTGGGCCCTAAAACCCCGAATGAGCAGTTCTTC. Amino acid sequence: CASSLGPKTPNEQFF.

The CDR3 loop is CSAPRGEQFF. CDR3 coding DNA: TGCAGTGCTCCGAGAGGGGAGCAGTTCTTC. V and J are TRBV20-1 and TRBJ2-1; weak D call: TRBD2 (5 bases). CDR1 and CDR2 from the germline V gene are DFQATT and SNEGSKA (reference sequence). The V gene lost 5 bases and the J gene lost 10 bases, with 9 bases spanning the gap. The CDR3 consists of 10 residues.

The V gene is TRBV28, the J gene TRBJ1-2; 12 bases line up with TRBD1. The V gene end was trimmed by 5 bases and the J gene end by 4 bases; junction bases not matched to a gene: 8. There are 16 residues in the CDR3. The V gene's germline CDR1 is MDHEN and CDR2 SYDVKM. The CDR3 is CASSGTGGSSAYGYTF. The CDR3 DNA sequence: TGTGCCAGCAGTGGGACAGGGGGCTCGTCTGCCTATGGCTACACCTTC.

The V gene is TRBV10-3, the J gene TRBJ1-4; 10 nucleotides agree with TRBD1. The CDR3 is 14 amino acids. The J segment lost 6 bases and the V segment lost 10 bases, leaving 8 bases of the junction unmatched. From germline, CDR1 is ENHRY and CDR2 SYGVKD. The CDR3 loop reads CATRPGTGDEKLFF. The CDR3 region has the DNA TGTGCCACCCGCCCAGGGACAGGGGATGAAAAACTGTTTTTT.